What follows describes a single T cell receptor (beta chain). These data are taken from a study of shared clonotypes between healthy human individuals. Germline V gene lookup returns CDR1 SNHLY and CDR2 FYNNEI. The CDR3 contains 14 residues. Trimming shortened V by 6 bases and J by 5 bases, and 16 bases separated the two germline ends. Produced via immunoSEQ multiplex PCR; TCRdb's table is partial and in-frame only. The data show around 480,000 clones, 60% to 80% seen once. Input material: PBMCs. This chain connects TRBV2 to TRBJ1-2; possibly TRBD1 for D (6 bases). This clonotype was obtained from a woman aged 40 to 55 in good health. Some clones in this sample may be carry-over from other donors' samples. The CDR3 sequence is CASSPTGTKYGYTF. The CDR3 region has the DNA TGTGCCAGCAGCCCCACGGGGACAAAATATGGCTACACCTTC.